This TCR beta chain stems from a study of T cells in localized non-small cell lung cancer. Remarks on this clone: Its target is not known.

Notes on the study in general: Tumor samples were not multi-region, leaving intratumor heterogeneity unexcluded. Adjacent lung was found to contain a median roughly 50 of the top 100 tumor clones. Tumor trailed uninvolved adjacent lung in T cell clonality, which peaked there. Blood T cell density predicted longer survival; adjacent-lung clonality, shorter.

Data came from immunoSEQ multiplex PCR; TCRdb stores just in-frame clones and leaves some out. The sample carries some 50,000 clones, around 86% recorded once. The CDR3 loop spans 18 amino acids. The germline CDR1 and CDR2 sequences are SEHNR and FQNEAQ (reference sequence). The ends lost 5 bases at V and 8 bases at J; junction bases unmatched: 19. This TCR came from a female donor with stage II lung adenocarcinoma. The chain combines TRBV7-9 with TRBJ2-5; 11 nucleotides agree with TRBD2. Sequenced here: PBMCs, sampled before any cancer treatment. The CDR3, as DNA: TGTGCCAGCAGCGATGATGGGACTAGCGGACCAGACAAGAGAACCCAGTACTTC. Residues: CASSDDGTSGPDKRTQYF.